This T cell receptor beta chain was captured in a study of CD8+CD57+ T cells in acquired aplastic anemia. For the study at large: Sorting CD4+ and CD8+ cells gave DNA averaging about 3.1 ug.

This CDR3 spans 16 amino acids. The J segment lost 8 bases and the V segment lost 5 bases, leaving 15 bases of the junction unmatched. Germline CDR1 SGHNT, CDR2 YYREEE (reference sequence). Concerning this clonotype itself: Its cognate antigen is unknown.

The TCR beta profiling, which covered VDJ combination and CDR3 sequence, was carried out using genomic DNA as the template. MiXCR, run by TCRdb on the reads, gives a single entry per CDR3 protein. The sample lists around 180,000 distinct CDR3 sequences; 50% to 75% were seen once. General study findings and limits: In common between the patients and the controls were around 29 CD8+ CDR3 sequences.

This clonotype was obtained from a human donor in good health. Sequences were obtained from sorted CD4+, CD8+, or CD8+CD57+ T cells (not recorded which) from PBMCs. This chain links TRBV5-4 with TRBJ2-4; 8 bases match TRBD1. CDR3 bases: TGTGCCAGCAGGGACATGGGGACAGGAGGCCCAGACATTCAGTACTTC. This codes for CASRDMGTGGPDIQYF.